The present T cell receptor beta chain was sequenced within a study of blood T cell repertoires in COVID-19. Study information: Sources were T cells, B-cell-depleted T cells, or PBMCs; the material itself was cDNA or gDNA.

Original processing methods: Reference gene primer amplification gave nucleated cell count estimates. Measured with immunoSEQ multiplex PCR; TCRdb has only the in-frame clones, and not every one. V and J calls and clone size are given by that table; D and trimming were obtained from the DNA. The top ten hold 1.2% of the sample, which has 300,000 to 450,000 clones, roughly 91% seen once. Study members were between about 18 and 90 years old and lived in 24 US regions. Cohort 3 recovered donors had two negative PCRs, clearance, or symptom resolution. This CDR3 has 18 residues. Trimming removed 4 bases from V and 1 base from J, with 22 bases in between. Germline V gene lookup returns CDR1 MNHEY and CDR2 SMNVEV (reference sequence).

J is TRBJ1-1 and V is TRBV27, with D possibly matching TRBD1 (5 bases). Sequenced sample: PBMCs or T cells enriched from blood (not recorded which). The source is a woman under 30 who had recovered from COVID-19. The CDR3 coding sequence is TGTGCCAGCAGTTCGGGACTATCGTATTCCGCAACGAACACTGAAGCTTTCTTT. Encoded protein: CASSSGLSYSATNTEAFF.